The text below deals with one TCR beta chain. The data were taken from a study of control samples from healthy donors and cancer patients. The length of the CDR3 is 14 residues. J lost 6 bases, V lost 3 bases, and 5 bases had no gene match. In germline, CDR1 is MDHEN, CDR2 SYDVKM. Clones were read by immunoSEQ multiplex PCR, and TCRdb kept only the in-frame ones, dropping some. The data contain about 110,000 clones, 88% of them singletons. Sample: PBMCs. This receptor was taken from a woman aged 55-70 years with lung cancer. The chain links TRBV28 to TRBJ1-3; 7 bases are a match to TRBD1. The CDR3 DNA sequence: TGTGCCAGCAGTTTCGGAGACAGGGTAAACACCATATATTTT. Protein sequence: CASSFGDRVNTIYF.